The clone carrying this T cell receptor beta chain was seen a handful of times. Recovery among Cohort 3 donors was established by two negative PCRs, clearance, or symptom resolution. This record belongs to a study of blood T cell repertoires in COVID-19. The CDR3 runs 14 residues. From germline, CDR1 is MRHNA and CDR2 SNTAGT. Trimming removed 5 bases from V and 4 bases from J; junction bases left unmatched: 7. As processed by the authors: Reference gene primers were amplified, and this amplification served to estimate nucleated cell counts. Clones were read by immunoSEQ multiplex PCR, and TCRdb kept only the in-frame ones, dropping some. That table is the source of V, J and clone size, and D and trimming were worked out from the DNA. Of hundreds of thousands of clones listed, roughly 87% are singletons.

This sequence originates from a woman between 18 and 30 years old who had recovered from COVID-19. The rearrangement joins TRBV6-4 to TRBJ1-1, with 7 bases aligning to TRBD1. The sample consisted of PBMCs or T cells enriched from blood (not recorded which). The CDR3 region has the DNA TGTGCCAGCAGTATCGACAGGGAGGCCACTGAAGCTTTCTTT. It yields the protein CASSIDREATEAFF.